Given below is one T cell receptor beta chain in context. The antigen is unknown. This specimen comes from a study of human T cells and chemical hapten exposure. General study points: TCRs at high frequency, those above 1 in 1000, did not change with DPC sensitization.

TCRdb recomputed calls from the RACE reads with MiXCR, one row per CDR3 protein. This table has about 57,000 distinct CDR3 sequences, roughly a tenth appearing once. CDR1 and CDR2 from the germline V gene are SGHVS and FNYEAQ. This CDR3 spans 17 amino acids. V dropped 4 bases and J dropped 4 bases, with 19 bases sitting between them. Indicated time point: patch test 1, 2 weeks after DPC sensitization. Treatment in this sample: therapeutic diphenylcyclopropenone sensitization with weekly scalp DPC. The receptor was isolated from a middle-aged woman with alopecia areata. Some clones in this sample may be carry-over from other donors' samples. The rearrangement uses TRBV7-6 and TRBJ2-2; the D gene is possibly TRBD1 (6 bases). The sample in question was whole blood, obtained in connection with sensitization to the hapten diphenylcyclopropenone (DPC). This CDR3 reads CASSSQGPQFITGELFF. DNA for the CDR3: TGTGCCAGCAGCTCCCAGGGGCCCCAATTTATCACCGGGGAGCTGTTTTTT.